This T cell receptor beta chain was captured by sequencing in a study of shared clonotypes between healthy human individuals (dated by TCRdb to the early 2020s). Regarding the research as a whole: Three men and two women, aged 18 to 49 years, made up the cohort. For each donor, three plates each were used for CD4 naive and CD4 memory, two plates were used for CD8 naive, and one plate was used for CD8 memory. To estimate repertoire size and how much clonotypes are shared between individuals, the study performed deep sequencing of blood TCR repertoires from a handful of healthy adults. To increase sequencing depth and limit assay-specific biases, TCR repertoire library preparation and sequencing were carried out by different laboratories using diverse techniques. Per donor, leukapheresis produced somewhere between about 0.9 and 9.5 billion PBMCs.

V trim: 2 bases; J trim: 3 bases; unmatched bases: 6. CDR1 and CDR2 are drawn from the germline V gene (reference sequence): SEHNR, FQNEAQ. Including cysteine and phenylalanine, the CDR3 has 17 amino acids. The sequence is cut down to CDR3 DNA, 51 bases in frame from base 1. Using the deep immunoSEQ assay, multiplex PCR amplified TCR CDR3 regions from genomic DNA. Extracted genomic DNA from each cell subset was spread evenly across all wells of several immunoSEQ 96-well plates, with each plate serving as a replicate. Each replicate PCR for sorted subsets received approximately 200 ng genomic DNA, equal to about 30,000 T cell genomes. Purified libraries were measured with a Qubit 3.0 fluorometer, size-checked on a Bioanalyzer 2100, and measured again with the KAPA Library Quantification kit. Each immunoSEQ 96-well plate was sequenced on its own single-read 150-cycle Illumina NextSeq 550 flow cell. The authors' pipeline ran thus. Because only junctional sequences without quality scores were contained in the immunoSEQ output, filtering matching that applied to full-length reads could not be performed. Sequences were annotated with PyIR, a Python wrapper for IgBLAST v1.9, using IMGT germline references to assign V/J genes and CDR3. Any read was removed if the V/J assignment was weak (E-value above 1e-6), the CDR3 was missing, or the read contained stop codons, out-of-frame junctions, or ambiguous translated residues. V3J clonotypes were defined as sequences sharing an identical inferred V gene, J gene, and CDR3 amino acid sequence. Percentage overlap between repertoires was computed as shared unique clonotypes divided by the size of the smaller repertoire. Richness of each repertoire was evaluated using RTK rarefaction, the Chao1 estimator, and Recon v2.1 estimates of unobserved clonotypes. OLGA was used to compute generation probabilities for all TCRbeta clonotypes that the gDNA method yielded from a handful of donors. TCRdb provides this immuneACCESS table in a form limited to in-frame rearrangements. Some clones are lacking; in checked studies, under half of them reflect an unresolved V gene, and why the rest are absent is not known. D and trimming were read from the DNA, whereas the V and J calls and clone size are those reported in that table. A total of roughly 1,600,000 clones appear in this sample, around 98.5% of them only once. Under 0.45% of the sample lies in the top ten.

A note on this clone: Its target antigen remains unknown. Base qualities are not recorded, but no much larger clone differs from it by a single base.

The donors were healthy, HIV-negative adults who had no recently reported acute infections or vaccinations. Every donor was a Caucasian adult living in Nashville, Tennessee, USA. CD4+ T cells were enriched by magnetic negative selection; naive cells were then positively selected on CD45RA, and the negative fraction formed the memory subset. After blood collection by leukapheresis, PBMCs were isolated using Ficoll-Histopaque density gradient centrifugation and then cryopreserved in the vapor phase of liquid nitrogen. Purity and quantity of every magnetically sorted T cell population were checked by analytical flow cytometry. Genomic DNA was isolated from every sorted fraction and measured by UV absorbance on a Nanodrop 2000c. Results and caveats for the whole study, not just this receptor: Based on pairwise subsampling, the degree of clonotype sharing among donors was expected to be affected by sequencing depth. Naive subsets generally had larger estimated clonotype richness than memory subsets. Because the study included a small number of donors, the genetic and exposure-history diversity represented was limited. Higher generation probabilities were observed for clonotypes shared by all four sorted-subset donors than for non-shared clonotypes. Rarefaction of sorted-subset datasets indicated incomplete sequencing despite the large sequencing depth. Sampling was restricted to blood, and TCR repertoires in tissue are likely to differ from TCR repertoires in blood. Sharing across a handful of donors was observed for around 5% of naive CD4, over 3% of naive CD8, over 2% of memory CD4, and 0.4% of memory CD8 clonotypes.

The chain couples TRBV7-9 to TRBJ2-2; TRBD1 lines up with 10 middle nucleotides. Sequencing input: naive CD4+ T cells sorted from blood. This sample's cell subset or site label indicates: CD45RA+ positively selected. The receptor was isolated from a man aged 25-45 years in good health. The CDR3 amino acid sequence is: CASSLNGQGDYTGELFF. In nucleotide form, the sequence is TGTGCCAGCAGCTTAAACGGACAGGGGGATTACACCGGGGAGCTGTTTTTT.